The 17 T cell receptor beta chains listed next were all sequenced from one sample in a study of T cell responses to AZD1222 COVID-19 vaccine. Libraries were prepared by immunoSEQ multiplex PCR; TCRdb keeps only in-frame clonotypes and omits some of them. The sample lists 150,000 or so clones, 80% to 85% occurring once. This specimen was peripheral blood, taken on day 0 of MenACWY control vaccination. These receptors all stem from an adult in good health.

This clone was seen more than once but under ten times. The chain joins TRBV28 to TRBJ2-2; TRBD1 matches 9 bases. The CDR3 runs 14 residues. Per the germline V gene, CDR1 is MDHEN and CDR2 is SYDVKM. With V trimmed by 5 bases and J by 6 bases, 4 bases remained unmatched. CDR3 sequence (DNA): TGTGCCAGCAGTAGGACAGGGGAACCCGGGGAGCTGTTTTTT. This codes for CASSRTGEPGELFF.

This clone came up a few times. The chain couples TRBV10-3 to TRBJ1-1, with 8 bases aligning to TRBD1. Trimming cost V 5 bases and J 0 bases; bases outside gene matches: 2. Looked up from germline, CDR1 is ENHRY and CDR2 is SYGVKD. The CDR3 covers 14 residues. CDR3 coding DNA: TGTGCCATCAGTAGACAGGGGCTGAACACTGAAGCTTTCTTT. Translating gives CAISRQGLNTEAFF.

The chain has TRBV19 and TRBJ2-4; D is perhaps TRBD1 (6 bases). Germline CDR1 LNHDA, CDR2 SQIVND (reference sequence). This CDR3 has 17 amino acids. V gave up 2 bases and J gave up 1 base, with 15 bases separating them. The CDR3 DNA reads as TGTGCCAGTAGTATAAGGGCAGGGGATGGGGCCAAAAACATTCAGTACTTC. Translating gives CASSIRAGDGAKNIQYF.

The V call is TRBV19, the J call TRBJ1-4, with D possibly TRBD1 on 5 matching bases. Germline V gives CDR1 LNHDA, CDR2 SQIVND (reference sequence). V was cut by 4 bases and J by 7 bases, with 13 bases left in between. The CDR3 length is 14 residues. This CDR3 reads CASSTDWGGEKLFF. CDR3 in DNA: TGTGCCAGTAGTACCGACTGGGGGGGTGAAAAACTGTTTTTT.

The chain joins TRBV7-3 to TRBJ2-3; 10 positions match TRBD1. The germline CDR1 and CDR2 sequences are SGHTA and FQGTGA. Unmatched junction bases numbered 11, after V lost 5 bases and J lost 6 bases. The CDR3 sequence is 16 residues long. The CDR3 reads CASSPGTGAPLDTQYF. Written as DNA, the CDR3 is TGTGCCAGCAGCCCCGGGACAGGGGCACCATTGGATACGCAGTATTTT.

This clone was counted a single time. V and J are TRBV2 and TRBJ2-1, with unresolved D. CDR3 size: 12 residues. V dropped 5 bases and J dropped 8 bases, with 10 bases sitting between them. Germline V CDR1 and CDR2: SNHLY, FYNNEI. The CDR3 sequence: CASSRDEHEQFF. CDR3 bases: TGTGCCAGCAGTCGCGACGAGCATGAGCAGTTCTTC.

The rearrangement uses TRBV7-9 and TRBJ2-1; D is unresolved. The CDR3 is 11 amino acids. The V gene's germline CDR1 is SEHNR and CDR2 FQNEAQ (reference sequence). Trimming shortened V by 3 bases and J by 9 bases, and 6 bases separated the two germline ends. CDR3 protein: CASSLAREQFF. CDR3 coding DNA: TGTGCCAGCAGCTTGGCACGTGAGCAGTTCTTC.

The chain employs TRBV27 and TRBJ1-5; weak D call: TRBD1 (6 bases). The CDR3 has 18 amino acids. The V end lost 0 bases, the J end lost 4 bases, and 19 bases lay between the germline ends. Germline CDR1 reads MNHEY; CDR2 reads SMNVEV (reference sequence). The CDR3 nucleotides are TGTGCCAGCAGTTTATCGAGGACAGTGTCCAAAGCTAATCAGCCCCAGCATTTT. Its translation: CASSLSRTVSKANQPQHF.

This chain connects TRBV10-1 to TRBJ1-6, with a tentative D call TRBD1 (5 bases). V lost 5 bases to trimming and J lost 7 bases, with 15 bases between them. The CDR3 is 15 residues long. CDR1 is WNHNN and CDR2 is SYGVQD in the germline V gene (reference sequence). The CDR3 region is CASSRDRSGNSPLHF. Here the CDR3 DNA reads TGCGCCAGCAGTAGGGACCGATCCGGGAATTCACCCCTCCACTTT.

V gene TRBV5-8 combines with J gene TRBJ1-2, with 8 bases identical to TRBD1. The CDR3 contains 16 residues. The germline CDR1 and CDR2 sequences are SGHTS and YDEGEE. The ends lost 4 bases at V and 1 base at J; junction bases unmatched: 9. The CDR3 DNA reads TGTGCCAGCAGCCCCGGACAGGGCGAATATAACTATGGCTACACCTTC. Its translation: CASSPGQGEYNYGYTF.

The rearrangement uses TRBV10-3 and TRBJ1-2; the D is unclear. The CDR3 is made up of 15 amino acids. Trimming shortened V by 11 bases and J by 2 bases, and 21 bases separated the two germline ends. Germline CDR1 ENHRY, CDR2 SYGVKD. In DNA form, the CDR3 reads TGTGCCTCCTTCGGAGAGGCGGACTACAACTATGGCTACACCTTC. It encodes CASFGEADYNYGYTF.

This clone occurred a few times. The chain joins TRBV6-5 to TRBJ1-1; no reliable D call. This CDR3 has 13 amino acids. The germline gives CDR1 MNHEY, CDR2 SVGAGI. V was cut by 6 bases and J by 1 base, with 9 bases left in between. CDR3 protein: CASSRVPNTEAFF. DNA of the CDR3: TGTGCCAGCAGCAGAGTCCCGAACACTGAAGCTTTCTTT.

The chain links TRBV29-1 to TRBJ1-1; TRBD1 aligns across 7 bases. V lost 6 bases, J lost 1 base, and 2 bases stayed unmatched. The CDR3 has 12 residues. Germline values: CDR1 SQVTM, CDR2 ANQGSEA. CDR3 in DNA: TGCAGCGTCTACAGGGGGAACACTGAAGCTTTCTTT. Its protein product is CSVYRGNTEAFF.

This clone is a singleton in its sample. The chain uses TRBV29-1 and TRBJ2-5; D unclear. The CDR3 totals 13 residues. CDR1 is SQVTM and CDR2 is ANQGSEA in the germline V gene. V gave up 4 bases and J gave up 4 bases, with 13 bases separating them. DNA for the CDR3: TGCAGCGTTGTTCGGGCTTGGGGAGAGACCCAGTACTTC. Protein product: CSVVRAWGETQYF.

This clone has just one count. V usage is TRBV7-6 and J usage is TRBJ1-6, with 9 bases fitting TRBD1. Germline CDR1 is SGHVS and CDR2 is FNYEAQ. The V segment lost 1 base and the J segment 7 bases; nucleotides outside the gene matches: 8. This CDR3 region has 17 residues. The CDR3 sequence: CASSLGTGTGSNSPLHF. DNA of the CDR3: TGTGCCAGCAGCTTAGGGACTGGGACAGGGTCGAATTCACCCCTCCACTTT. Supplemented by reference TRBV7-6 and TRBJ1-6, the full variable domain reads GAGVSQSPRYKVTKRGQDVALRCDPISGHVSLYWYRQALGQGPEFLTYFNYEAQQDKSGLPNDRFSAERPEGSISTLTIQRTEQRDSAMYRCASSLGTGTGSNSPLHFGNGTRLTVT.

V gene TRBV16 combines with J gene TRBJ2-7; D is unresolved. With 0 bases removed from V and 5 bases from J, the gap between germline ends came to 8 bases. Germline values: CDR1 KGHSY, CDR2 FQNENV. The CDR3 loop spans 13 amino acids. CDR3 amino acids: CASSQSGVHEQYF. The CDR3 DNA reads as TGTGCCAGCAGCCAATCTGGGGTCCACGAGCAGTACTTC.

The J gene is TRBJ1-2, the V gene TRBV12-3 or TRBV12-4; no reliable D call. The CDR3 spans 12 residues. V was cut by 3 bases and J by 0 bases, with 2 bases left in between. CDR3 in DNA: TGTGCCAGCAGTTTGGCTAACTATGGCTACACCTTC. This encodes CASSLANYGYTF.